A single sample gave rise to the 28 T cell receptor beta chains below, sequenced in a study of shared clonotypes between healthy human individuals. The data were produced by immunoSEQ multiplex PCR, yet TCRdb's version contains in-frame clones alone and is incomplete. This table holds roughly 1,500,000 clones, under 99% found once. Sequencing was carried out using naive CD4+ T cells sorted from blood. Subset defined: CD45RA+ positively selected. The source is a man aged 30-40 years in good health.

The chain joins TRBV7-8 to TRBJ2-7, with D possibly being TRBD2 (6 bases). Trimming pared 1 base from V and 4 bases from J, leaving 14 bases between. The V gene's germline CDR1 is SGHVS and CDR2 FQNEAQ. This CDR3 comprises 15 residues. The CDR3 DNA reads TGTGCCAGCAGCTTAGATCAGGGAGGTAGTTACGAGCAGTACTTC. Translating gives CASSLDQGGSYEQYF.

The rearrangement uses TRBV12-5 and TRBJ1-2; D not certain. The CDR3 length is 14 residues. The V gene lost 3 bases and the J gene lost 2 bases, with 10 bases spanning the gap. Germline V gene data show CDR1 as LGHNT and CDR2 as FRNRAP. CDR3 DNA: TGTGCTAGTGGTTTAGAGGAAACCAACTATGGCTACACCTTC. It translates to CASGLEETNYGYTF.

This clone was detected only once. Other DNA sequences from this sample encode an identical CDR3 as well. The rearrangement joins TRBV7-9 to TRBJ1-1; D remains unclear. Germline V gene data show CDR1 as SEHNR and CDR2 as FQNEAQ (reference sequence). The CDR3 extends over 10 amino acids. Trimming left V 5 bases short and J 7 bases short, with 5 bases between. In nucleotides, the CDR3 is TGTGCCAGCAGCCTAATTGAAGCTTTCTTT. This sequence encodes CASSLIEAFF.

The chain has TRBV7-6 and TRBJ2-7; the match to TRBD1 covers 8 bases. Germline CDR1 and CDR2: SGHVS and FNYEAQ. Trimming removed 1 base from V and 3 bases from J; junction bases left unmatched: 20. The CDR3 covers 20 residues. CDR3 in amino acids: CASSLDLARTGTTYYYEQYF. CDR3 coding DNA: TGTGCCAGCAGCTTAGACCTAGCCAGGACAGGGACCACATACTACTACGAGCAGTACTTC.

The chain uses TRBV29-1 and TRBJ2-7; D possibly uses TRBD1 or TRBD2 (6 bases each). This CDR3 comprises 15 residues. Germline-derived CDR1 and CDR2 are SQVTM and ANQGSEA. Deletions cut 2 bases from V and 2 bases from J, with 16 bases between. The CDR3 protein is CSVELRGRPTYEQYF. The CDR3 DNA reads TGCAGCGTTGAATTACGGGGGCGCCCTACCTACGAGCAGTACTTC.

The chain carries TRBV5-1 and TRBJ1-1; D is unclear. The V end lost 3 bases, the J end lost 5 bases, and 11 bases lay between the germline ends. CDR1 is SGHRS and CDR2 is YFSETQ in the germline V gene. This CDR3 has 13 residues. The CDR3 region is CASSSHWGTEAFF. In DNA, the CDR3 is TGCGCCAGCAGCTCACACTGGGGAACTGAAGCTTTCTTT.

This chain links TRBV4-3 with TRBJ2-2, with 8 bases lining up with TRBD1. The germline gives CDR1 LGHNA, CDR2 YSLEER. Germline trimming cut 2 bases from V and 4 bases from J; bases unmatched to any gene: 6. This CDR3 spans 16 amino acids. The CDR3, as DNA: TGCGCCAGCAGCCAACGGACAGGGTTGGGCACCGGGGAGCTGTTTTTT. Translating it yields CASSQRTGLGTGELFF.

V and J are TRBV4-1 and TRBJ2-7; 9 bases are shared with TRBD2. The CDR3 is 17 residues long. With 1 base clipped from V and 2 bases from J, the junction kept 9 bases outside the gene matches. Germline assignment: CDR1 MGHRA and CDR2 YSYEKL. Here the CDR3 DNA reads TGCGCCAGCAGCCAAGGTCCCCTAGCGGGACGTCCCTACGAGCAGTACTTC. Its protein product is CASSQGPLAGRPYEQYF.

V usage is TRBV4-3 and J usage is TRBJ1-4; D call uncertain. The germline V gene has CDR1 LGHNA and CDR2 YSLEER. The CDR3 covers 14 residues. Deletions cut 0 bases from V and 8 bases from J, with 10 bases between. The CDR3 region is CASSQDPGGEKLFF. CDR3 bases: TGCGCCAGCAGCCAAGATCCTGGAGGCGAAAAACTGTTTTTT.

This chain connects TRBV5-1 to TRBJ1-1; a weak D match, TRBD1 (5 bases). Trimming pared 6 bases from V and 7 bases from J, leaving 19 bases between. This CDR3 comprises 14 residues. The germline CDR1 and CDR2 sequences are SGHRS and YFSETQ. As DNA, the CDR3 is TGCGCCAGCAAAAAAAACCGGGACCGCCATGAAGCTTTCTTT. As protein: CASKKNRDRHEAFF. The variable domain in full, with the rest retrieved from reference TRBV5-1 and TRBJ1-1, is KAGVTQTPRYLIKTRGQQVTLSCSPISGHRSVSWYQQTPGQGLQFLFEYFSETQRNKGNFPGRFSGRQFSNSRSEMNVSTLELGDSALYLCASKKNRDRHEAFFGQGTRLTVV.

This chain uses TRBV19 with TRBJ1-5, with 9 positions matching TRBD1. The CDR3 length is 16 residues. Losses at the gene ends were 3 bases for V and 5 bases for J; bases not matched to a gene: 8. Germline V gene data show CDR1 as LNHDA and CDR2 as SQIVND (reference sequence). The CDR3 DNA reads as TGTGCCAGTAGTATTAAGGTGGGACAGGGACATCAGCCCCAGCATTTT. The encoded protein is CASSIKVGQGHQPQHF.

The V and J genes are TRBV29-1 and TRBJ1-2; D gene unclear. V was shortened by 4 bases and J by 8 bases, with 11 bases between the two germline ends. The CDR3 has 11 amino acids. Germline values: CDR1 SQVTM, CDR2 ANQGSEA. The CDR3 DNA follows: TGCAGCGTTGGTGGGGAAGGAGGCTACACCTTC. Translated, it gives CSVGGEGGYTF.

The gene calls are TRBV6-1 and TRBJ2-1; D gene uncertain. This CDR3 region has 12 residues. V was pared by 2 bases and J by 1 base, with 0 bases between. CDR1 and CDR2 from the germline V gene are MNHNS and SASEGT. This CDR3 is CASSESYNEQFF. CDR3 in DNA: TGTGCCAGCAGTGAATCCTACAATGAGCAGTTCTTC.

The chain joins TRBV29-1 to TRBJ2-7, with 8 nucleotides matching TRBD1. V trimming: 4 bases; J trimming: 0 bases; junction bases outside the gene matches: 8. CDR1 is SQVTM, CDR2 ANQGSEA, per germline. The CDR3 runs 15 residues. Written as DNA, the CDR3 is TGCAGCGTTGTGGAGACAGGGGTAGTCTCCTACGAGCAGTACTTC. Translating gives CSVVETGVVSYEQYF.

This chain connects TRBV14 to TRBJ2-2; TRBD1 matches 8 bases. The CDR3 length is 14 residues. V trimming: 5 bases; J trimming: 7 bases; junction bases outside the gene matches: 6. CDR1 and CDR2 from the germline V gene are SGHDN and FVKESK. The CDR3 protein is CASSFDRGVGELFF. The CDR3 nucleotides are TGTGCCAGCAGCTTTGACAGGGGTGTCGGGGAGCTGTTTTTT.

This chain's CDR3 is CASSKTGPETDTQYF. The CDR3 nucleotides read TGCGCCAGCAGCAAGACAGGGCCGGAGACAGATACGCAGTATTTT. The chain links TRBV5-1 to TRBJ2-3, with 7 positions matching TRBD1. Germline loops: CDR1 SGHRS, CDR2 YFSETQ. V gave up 4 bases and J gave up 3 bases; unmatched junction bases: 8. The length of the CDR3 is 15 residues.

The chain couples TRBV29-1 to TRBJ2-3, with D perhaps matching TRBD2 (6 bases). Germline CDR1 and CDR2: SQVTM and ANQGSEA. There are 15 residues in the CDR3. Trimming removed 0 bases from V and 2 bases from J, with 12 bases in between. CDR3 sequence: CSVEDRTTNTDTQYF. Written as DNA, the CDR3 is TGCAGCGTTGAAGATCGGACTACAAACACAGATACGCAGTATTTT.

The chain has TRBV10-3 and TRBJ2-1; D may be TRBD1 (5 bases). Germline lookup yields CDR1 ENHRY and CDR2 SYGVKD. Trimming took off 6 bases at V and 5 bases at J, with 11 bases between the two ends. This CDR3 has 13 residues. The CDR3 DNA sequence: TGTGCCATCAGCCAGGGAAAGGACAATGAGCAGTTCTTC. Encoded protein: CAISQGKDNEQFF.

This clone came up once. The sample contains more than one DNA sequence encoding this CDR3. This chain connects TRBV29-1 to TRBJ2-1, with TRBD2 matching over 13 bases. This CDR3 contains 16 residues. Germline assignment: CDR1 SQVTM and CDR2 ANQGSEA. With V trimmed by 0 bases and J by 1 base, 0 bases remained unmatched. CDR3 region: CSVEEGLAGSYNEQFF. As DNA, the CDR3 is TGCAGCGTTGAAGAGGGACTAGCGGGATCCTACAATGAGCAGTTCTTC.

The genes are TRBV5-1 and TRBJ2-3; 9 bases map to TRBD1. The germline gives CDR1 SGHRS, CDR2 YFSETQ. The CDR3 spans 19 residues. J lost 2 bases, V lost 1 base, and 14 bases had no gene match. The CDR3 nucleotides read TGCGCCAGCAGCTTGTTATTTATGGGACAGGGTGAAATCACAGATACGCAGTATTTT. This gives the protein CASSLLFMGQGEITDTQYF.

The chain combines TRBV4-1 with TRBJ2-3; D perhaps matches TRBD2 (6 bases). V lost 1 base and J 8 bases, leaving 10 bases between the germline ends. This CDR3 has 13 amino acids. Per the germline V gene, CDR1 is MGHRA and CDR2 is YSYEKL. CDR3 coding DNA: TGCGCCAGCAGCCAAGTTAAGGAGGGTACGCAGTATTTT. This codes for CASSQVKEGTQYF.

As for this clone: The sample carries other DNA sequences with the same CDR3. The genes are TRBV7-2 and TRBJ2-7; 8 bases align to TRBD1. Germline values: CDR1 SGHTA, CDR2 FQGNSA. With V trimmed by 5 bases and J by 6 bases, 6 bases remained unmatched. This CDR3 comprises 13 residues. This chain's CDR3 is CASSLDRGGEQYF. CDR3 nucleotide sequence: TGTGCCAGCAGCCTCGACAGGGGTGGCGAGCAGTACTTC. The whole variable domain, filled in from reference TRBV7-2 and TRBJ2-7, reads GAGVSQSPSNKVTEKGKDVELRCDPISGHTALYWYRQSLGQGLEFLIYFQGNSAPDKSGLPSDRFSAERTGGSVSTLTIQRTQQEDSAVYLCASSLDRGGEQYFGPGTRLTVT.

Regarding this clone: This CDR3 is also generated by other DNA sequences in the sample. CDR3 residues: CASSPDRGSNQPQHF. The CDR3, as DNA: TGTGCCAGCAGCCCGGACAGGGGGAGCAATCAGCCCCAGCATTTT. This chain joins TRBV2 and TRBJ1-5; 10 nucleotides agree with TRBD1. This CDR3 is 15 amino acids long. The germline gives CDR1 SNHLY, CDR2 FYNNEI. V was clipped by 6 bases and J by 1 base; unmatched bases: 3.

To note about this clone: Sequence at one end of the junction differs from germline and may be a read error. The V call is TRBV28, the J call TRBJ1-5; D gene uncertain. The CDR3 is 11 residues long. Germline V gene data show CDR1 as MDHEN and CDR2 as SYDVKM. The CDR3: CASKDTRDSSF. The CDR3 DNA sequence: TGTGCCAGCAAGGATACACGGGATAGCTCTTTT.

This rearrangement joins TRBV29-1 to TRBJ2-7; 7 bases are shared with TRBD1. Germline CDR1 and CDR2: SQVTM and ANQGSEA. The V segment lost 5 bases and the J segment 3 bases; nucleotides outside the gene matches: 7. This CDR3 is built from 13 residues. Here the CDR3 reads CSVSPAGGYEQYF. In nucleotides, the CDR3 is TGCAGCGTTTCCCCCGCAGGGGGCTACGAGCAGTACTTC.

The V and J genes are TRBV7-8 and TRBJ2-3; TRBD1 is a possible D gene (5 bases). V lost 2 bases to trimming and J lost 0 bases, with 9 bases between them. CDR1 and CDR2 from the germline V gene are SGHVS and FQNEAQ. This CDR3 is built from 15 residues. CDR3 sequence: CASSLSGISTDTQYF. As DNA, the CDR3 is TGTGCCAGCAGCTTATCAGGGATTAGCACAGATACGCAGTATTTT. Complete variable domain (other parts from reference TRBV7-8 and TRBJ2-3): GAGVSQSPRYKVAKRGQDVALRCDPISGHVSLFWYQQALGQGPEFLTYFQNEAQLDKSGLPSDRFFAERPEGSVSTLKIQRTQQEDSAVYLCASSLSGISTDTQYFGPGTRLTVL.

This chain's CDR3 is CASSWGQGPYEQYF. The CDR3, as DNA: TGTGCCAGCAGTTGGGGACAGGGGCCCTACGAGCAGTACTTC. The rearrangement uses TRBV27 and TRBJ2-7; 10 bases map to TRBD1. The CDR3 consists of 14 residues. The V gene end was trimmed by 4 bases and the J gene end by 2 bases; junction bases not matched to a gene: 2. Germline lookup yields CDR1 MNHEY and CDR2 SMNVEV (reference sequence).

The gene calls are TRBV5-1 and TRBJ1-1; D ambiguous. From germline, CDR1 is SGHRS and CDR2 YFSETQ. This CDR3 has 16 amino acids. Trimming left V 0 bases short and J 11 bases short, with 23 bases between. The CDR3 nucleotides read TGCGCCAGCAGCTTGGAGATAGGGCCAGACTTTCAACGGGCTTTCTTT. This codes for CASSLEIGPDFQRAFF.